This T cell receptor beta chain stems from a study of cytomegalovirus exposure and HLA in healthy donors. On the study more broadly: The 120 validation repertoires used the same platform as the 550 to 850 first-cohort repertoires (as reported by a later analysis). Overall study results and limits: In vitro testing confirmed three CMV-associated chains as specific for CMV antigens. With high specificity and sensitivity, the classifier reportedly diagnosed cytomegalovirus status. The study flagged about 150 TCR beta chains as cytomegalovirus-associated.

Turning to this clone: Its antigen is unidentified.

CDR3 length: 18 residues. Germline V CDR1 and CDR2: SGHRS, YFSETQ. After removal of 0 bases from V and 2 bases from J, the junction contained 10 bases not matched to a gene. The protocol was immunoSEQ multiplex PCR, while the TCRdb copy is restricted to in-frame clones and leaves out a portion. The sample lists tens of thousands of clones, 93% seen once, with about 3.6% in the top ten. Sequenced input: PBMCs. V and J are TRBV5-1 and TRBJ2-5; 10 bases line up with TRBD2. This clonotype was sampled from a woman under 40 in good health and CMV-seronegative. In DNA form, the CDR3 reads TGCGCCAGCAGCTTGGGTCTAGCGGGGGACTATTTTCAAGAGACCCAGTACTTC. It is translated as CASSLGLAGDYFQETQYF. Drawing the rest from reference TRBV5-1 and TRBJ2-5, the complete variable domain is KAGVTQTPRYLIKTRGQQVTLSCSPISGHRSVSWYQQTPGQGLQFLFEYFSETQRNKGNFPGRFSGRQFSNSRSEMNVSTLELGDSALYLCASSLGLAGDYFQETQYFGPGTRLLVL.